The 17 T cell receptor beta chains in this list originate from one sample, sequenced in a study of cytomegalovirus exposure and HLA in healthy donors. PCR was performed using 60 Vbeta and 13 Jbeta primers. Method: immunoSEQ multiplex PCR; TCRdb's copy keeps in-frame clones and lacks some. The sample holds fewer than 150,000 clones, roughly 80% seen once. Material for sequencing was PBMCs. These receptors were collected from a woman aged 30 to 39 in good health and CMV-seropositive.

The rearrangement joins TRBV4-1 to TRBJ1-3; 7 bases are a match to TRBD1. The CDR3 totals 17 residues. Germline CDR1 is MGHRA and CDR2 is YSYEKL. J lost 2 bases, V lost 3 bases, and 10 bases had no gene match. The CDR3 region has the DNA TGCGCCAGCAGCCAGACCAACAGGGGTGAACCTGGAAACACCATATATTTT. Amino acids: CASSQTNRGEPGNTIYF.

The rearrangement links TRBV30 to TRBJ1-6, with D tentatively TRBD1 (6 bases). This CDR3 is built from 13 residues. The germline V gene encodes CDR1 GTSNPN and CDR2 SVGIG (reference sequence). Trimming removed 5 bases from V and 5 bases from J, with 10 bases in between. CDR3 protein: CAWAGTNNSPLHF. CDR3 coding DNA: TGTGCCTGGGCCGGGACAAATAATTCACCCCTCCACTTT.

The chain combines TRBV13 with TRBJ2-7; 7 bases fit TRBD2. V dropped 0 bases and J dropped 7; count of bases not matched to a gene: 6. This CDR3 is built from 14 residues. Germline CDR1 and CDR2: PRHDT and FYEKMQ (reference sequence). CDR3 nucleotide sequence: TGTGCCAGCAGCTTAGGCGGCGGGCGGGGGGAGCAGTACTTC. This encodes CASSLGGGRGEQYF. The full variable domain, completed using reference TRBV13 and TRBJ2-7, is AAGVIQSPRHLIKEKRETATLKCYPIPRHDTVYWYQQGPGQDPQFLISFYEKMQSDKGSIPDRFSAQQFSDYHSELNMSSLELGDSALYFCASSLGGGRGEQYFGPGTRLTVT.

A remark on this clone: The junction does not match germline at one end; this may be a read error. V gene TRBV5-1 combines with J gene TRBJ2-2; 8 nucleotides agree with TRBD2. The length of the CDR3 is 17 residues. Germline V CDR1 and CDR2: SGHRS, YFSETQ. CDR3 nucleotides: TGCGCCAGCAGCTTGGCCGGCGGGGGGACGAAAACCGGGGAGCTGTTTTTT. It is translated as CASSLAGGGTKTGELFF.

The rearrangement joins TRBV29-1 to TRBJ2-3; 7 bases are a match to TRBD2. After removal of 4 bases from V and 2 bases from J, the junction contained 6 bases not matched to a gene. The CDR3 loop spans 14 amino acids. The V gene's germline CDR1 is SQVTM and CDR2 ANQGSEA. CDR3 bases: TGCAGCGTTGTAGTGGGAGGGCCCACAGATACGCAGTATTTT. This gives the protein CSVVVGGPTDTQYF.

This rearrangement joins TRBV11-3 to TRBJ2-1, with 7 bases identical to TRBD2. Germline lookup yields CDR1 SGHNT and CDR2 YENEEA. This CDR3 contains 16 residues. V shed 1 base, J shed 8 bases, and the junction held 11 bases outside the gene matches. The CDR3 sequence: CASSLGLAGSMDEQFF. CDR3 DNA: TGTGCCAGCAGCTTAGGACTAGCTGGGAGTATGGATGAGCAGTTCTTC. Variable domain in full (rest from reference TRBV11-3 and TRBJ2-1): EAGVVQSPRYKIIEKKQPVAFWCNPISGHNTLYWYLQNLGQGPELLIRYENEEAVDDSQLPKDRFSAERLKGVDSTLKIQPAELGDSAVYLCASSLGLAGSMDEQFFGPGTRLTVL.

The chain joins TRBV19 to TRBJ1-5; the D gene is possibly TRBD1 (6 bases). The CDR3 sequence is 14 residues long. V lost 7 bases to trimming and J lost 3 bases, with 13 bases between them. Germline V lookup: CDR1 LNHDA, CDR2 SQIVND (reference sequence). Here the CDR3 DNA reads TGTGCCAGTAACCCAGGACAGATCAATCAGCCCCAGCATTTT. Translated: CASNPGQINQPQHF.

This clone has a single count. The final CDR3 position lacks the conserved phenylalanine or tryptophan, pointing to a likely read error. The chain uses TRBV5-1 and TRBJ2-7, with 15 bases matching TRBD2. Germline assignment: CDR1 SGHRS and CDR2 YFSETQ. Trimming removed 2 bases from V and 3 bases from J; junction bases left unmatched: 21. This CDR3 has 22 amino acids. CDR3 residues: CASSLGINSGTSGGILIYEQYL. In DNA, the CDR3 is TGCGCCAGCAGCTTAGGGATCAATTCCGGGACTAGCGGGGGGATACTAATCTACGAGCAGTACCTC.

V is TRBV7-9 and J is TRBJ2-1; tentatively, D is TRBD1 (6 bases). Germline assignment: CDR1 SEHNR and CDR2 FQNEAQ (reference sequence). V was cut by 3 bases and J by 9 bases, with 12 bases left in between. The CDR3 runs to 13 residues. The CDR3 sequence: CASSFLGGGEQFF. Written as DNA, the CDR3 is TGTGCCAGCAGCTTCCTTGGGGGCGGTGAGCAGTTCTTC.

This clone was observed once. This chain links TRBV27 with TRBJ1-5; 7 bases align to TRBD1. Germline assignment: CDR1 MNHEY and CDR2 SMNVEV (reference sequence). V was pared by 7 bases and J by 8 bases, with 11 bases of the junction left unmatched. This CDR3 is built from 14 residues. The CDR3 DNA sequence: TGTGCCAGCAATCCGACAGGGAGCCCTGAGCCCCAGCATTTT. Translated, it gives CASNPTGSPEPQHF.

The chain couples TRBV10-3 to TRBJ2-7, with TRBD2 identical over 11 bases. V gave up 8 bases and J gave up 7 bases; unmatched junction bases: 7. The CDR3 loop spans 13 amino acids. CDR1 is ENHRY, CDR2 SYGVKD, per germline. CDR3 sequence reads: CAILSGGGQEQYF. The CDR3 bases are TGTGCCATCCTTAGCGGGGGGGGTCAAGAGCAGTACTTC.

The chain combines TRBV7-9 with TRBJ2-3; TRBD1 matches at 8 bases. After removal of 8 bases from V and 9 bases from J, the junction contained 7 bases not matched to a gene. The CDR3 spans 12 residues. CDR1 is SEHNR and CDR2 is FQNEAQ in the germline V gene (reference sequence). CDR3 loop: CASGQGGRTQYF. The CDR3 nucleotides read TGTGCCAGCGGACAGGGAGGTAGGACGCAGTATTTT. The full variable domain, completed using reference TRBV7-9 and TRBJ2-3, is DTGVSQNPRHKITKRGQNVTFRCDPISEHNRLYWYRQTLGQGPEFLTYFQNEAQLEKSRLLSDRFSAERPKGSFSTLEIQRTEQGDSAMYLCASGQGGRTQYFGPGTRLTVL.

CDR3 in DNA: TGTGCCAGCAGCTCAAGTGGACTAGCGGGGTATCGCGGGGAGCTGTTTTTT. Amino acids: CASSSSGLAGYRGELFF. V usage is TRBV7-9 and J usage is TRBJ2-2, with TRBD2 matching 12 bases. J gave up 7 bases and V 4 bases, and 10 bases lay outside the gene matches. There are 17 residues in the CDR3. CDR1 and CDR2 (germline): SEHNR, FQNEAQ (reference sequence).

Notes on this clone: The identical CDR3 is also encoded by other nucleotide sequences in the sample. The chain is built from TRBV2 and TRBJ2-7; D call uncertain. CDR3 length: 13 residues. V shed 10 bases and J shed 4 bases, with 17 bases lying between them. Germline V gene data show CDR1 as SNHLY and CDR2 as FYNNEI. CDR3 amino acids: CAIKQKAAYEQYF. The CDR3 DNA reads TGTGCCATCAAGCAGAAGGCGGCATACGAGCAGTACTTC.

This clone was found once. This chain uses TRBV25-1 with TRBJ1-1; a possible D gene is TRBD1 (5 bases). The CDR3 has 16 residues. The germline V gene has CDR1 MGHDK and CDR2 SYGVNS. Trimming removed 1 base at V and 0 bases at J, with 12 bases between. CDR3 loop: CASSESGQLMNTEAFF. In nucleotides, the CDR3 is TGTGCCAGCAGTGAATCAGGGCAGCTTATGAACACTGAAGCTTTCTTT. The full variable domain, rest sourced from reference TRBV25-1 and TRBJ1-1, is EADIYQTPRYLVIGTGKKITLECSQTMGHDKMYWYQQDPGMELHLIHYSYGVNSTEKGDLSSESTVSRIRTEHFPLTLESARPSHTSQYLCASSESGQLMNTEAFFGQGTRLTVV.

The chain uses TRBV12-5 and TRBJ1-6; a possible D gene is TRBD1 (5 bases). The CDR3 is made up of 18 amino acids. Per germline, CDR1 LGHNT and CDR2 FRNRAP. The V and J ends lost 1 base and 8 bases respectively, with 21 bases between them. This CDR3 reads CASGLEGEILDGDSPLHF. The DNA of the CDR3 is TGTGCTAGTGGTTTGGAAGGGGAAATACTGGACGGTGATTCACCCCTCCACTTT.

This chain connects TRBV11-3 to TRBJ1-2; 7 nucleotides align to TRBD1. Germline V gene lookup returns CDR1 SGHNT and CDR2 YENEEA. After removal of 4 bases from V and 8 bases from J, the junction contained 4 bases not matched to a gene. This CDR3 region has 12 residues. Here the CDR3 reads CASSSTGVGYTF. CDR3 nucleotide sequence: TGTGCCAGCAGCTCAACAGGGGTAGGCTACACCTTC.